This is a list of T cell receptor beta chains from one sample in a study of CD8+ T cells in alopecia areata. The assay was immunoSEQ multiplex PCR, and TCRdb's table has in-frame clones only and misses some. Of under 250,000 clones listed, roughly 57% are singletons. Sequences were derived from CD4+ T cells sorted from blood, sampled at week 0. The receptors come from a human donor with alopecia areata. Each CDR3 is given with its conserved first and last residue. The D gene is left open where the match is weak. Some rows mark clone size as missing; the rest say once, few, many or name a class of expanded clone.

abundance: NA
d_gene: NA
v_gene: TRBV7-2
j_gene: TRBJ1-5
CDR3aa: CASSLDRDQPQHF
CDR3nt: TGTGCCAGCAGCTTAGACAGGGATCAGCCCCAGCATTTT

abundance: NA
d_gene: TRBD2
v_gene: TRBV6-5
j_gene: TRBJ2-1
CDR3aa: CASSRTSGFYNEQFF
CDR3nt: TGTGCCAGCAGTCGCACTAGCGGATTCTACAATGAGCAGTTCTTC

abundance: NA
d_gene: NA
v_gene: TRBV30
j_gene: TRBJ1-1
CDR3aa: CAWSGHYRGFTEAFF
CDR3nt: TGTGCCTGGAGTGGACACTACAGAGGTTTCACTGAAGCTTTCTTT

abundance: NA
d_gene: NA
v_gene: TRBV7-3
j_gene: TRBJ2-2
CDR3aa: CASSLGSTGELFF
CDR3nt: TGTGCCAGCAGCCTCGGGTCCACCGGGGAGCTGTTTTTT

abundance: NA
d_gene: NA
v_gene: TRBV6-5
j_gene: TRBJ2-7
CDR3aa: CASSQLGPNQEYF
CDR3nt: TGTGCCAGCAGTCAGCTCGGACCAAACCAGGAGTACTTC

abundance: NA
d_gene: NA
v_gene: TRBV25-1
j_gene: TRBJ1-1
CDR3aa: CASSEMSRRGAEAFF
CDR3nt: TGTGCCAGCAGTGAAATGTCACGGAGGGGCGCTGAAGCTTTCTTT

abundance: NA
d_gene: NA
v_gene: TRBV18
j_gene: TRBJ1-2
CDR3aa: CASSPNMADGYTF
CDR3nt: TGTGCCAGCTCACCAAATATGGCAGATGGCTACACCTTC

abundance: NA
d_gene: NA
v_gene: TRBV4-1
j_gene: TRBJ2-7
CDR3aa: CASSQDGTLYEQYF
CDR3nt: TGCGCCAGCAGCCAAGACGGGACGCTTTACGAGCAGTACTTC

abundance: NA
d_gene: NA
v_gene: TRBV19
j_gene: TRBJ2-1
CDR3aa: CASRTGQTYNEQFF
CDR3nt: TGTGCCAGTAGGACCGGACAGACCTACAATGAGCAGTTCTTC

abundance: few
d_gene: TRBD1
v_gene: TRBV6-1
j_gene: TRBJ2-7
CDR3aa: CASRVNRGSLYEQYF
CDR3nt: TGTGCCAGCAGAGTAAACAGGGGGTCCCTATACGAGCAGTACTTC

abundance: NA
d_gene: NA
v_gene: TRBV4-1
j_gene: TRBJ2-4
CDR3aa: CASSQGPTDRIQYF
CDR3nt: TGCGCCAGCAGCCAAGGGCCGACGGACCGTATTCAGTACTTC

abundance: NA
d_gene: NA
v_gene: TRBV30
j_gene: TRBJ1-4
CDR3aa: CAWRGGDEKLFF
CDR3nt: TGTGCCTGGAGGGGGGGAGATGAAAAACTGTTTTTT

abundance: NA
d_gene: TRBD1
v_gene: TRBV2
j_gene: TRBJ1-2
CDR3aa: CASSVDTGGRGYTF
CDR3nt: TGTGCCAGCAGTGTGGACACAGGGGGCCGCGGCTACACCTTC

abundance: NA
d_gene: TRBD1
v_gene: TRBV5-1
j_gene: TRBJ1-1
CDR3aa: CASSLGPDRIF
CDR3nt: TGCGCCAGCAGCTTGGGTCCGGACAGGATCTTT